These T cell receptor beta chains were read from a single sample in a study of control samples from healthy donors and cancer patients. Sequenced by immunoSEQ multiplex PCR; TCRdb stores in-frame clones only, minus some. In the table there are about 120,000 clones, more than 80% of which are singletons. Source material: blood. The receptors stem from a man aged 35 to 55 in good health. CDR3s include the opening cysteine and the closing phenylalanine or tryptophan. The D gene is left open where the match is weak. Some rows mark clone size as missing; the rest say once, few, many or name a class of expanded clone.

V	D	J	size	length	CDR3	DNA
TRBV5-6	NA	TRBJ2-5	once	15	CASSLATGRGETQYF	TGTGCCAGCAGCTTGGCTACGGGGCGGGGAGAGACCCAGTACTTC
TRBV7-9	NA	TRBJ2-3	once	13	CASSPDGELTQYF	TGTGCCAGCAGCCCAGACGGGGAGTTGACGCAGTATTTT
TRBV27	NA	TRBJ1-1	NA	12	CASRVGNTEAFF	TGTGCCAGCAGGGTAGGGAACACTGAAGCTTTCTTT
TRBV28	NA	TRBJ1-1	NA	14	CASSFLRGSTEAFF	TGTGCCAGCAGTTTCTTACGGGGTAGCACTGAAGCTTTCTTT
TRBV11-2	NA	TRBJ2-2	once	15	CASSLFSGNTGELFF	TGTGCCAGCAGCTTATTTAGCGGGAACACCGGGGAGCTGTTTTTT
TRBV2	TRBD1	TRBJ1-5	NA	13	CASRGQGAQPQHF	TGTGCCAGCAGGGGGCAGGGGGCCCAGCCCCAGCATTTT
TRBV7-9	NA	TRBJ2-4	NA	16	CASRSTGGIAKNIQYF	TGTGCCAGCAGAAGTACAGGTGGGATAGCCAAAAACATTCAGTACTTC
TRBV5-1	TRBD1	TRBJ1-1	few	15	CASSLQGAGNTEAFF	TGCGCCAGCAGCTTGCAGGGGGCGGGAAACACTGAAGCTTTCTTT
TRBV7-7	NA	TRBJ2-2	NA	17	CASSLAPVRANTGELFF	TGTGCTAGCAGCTTAGCTCCTGTGCGAGCGAACACCGGGGAGCTGTTTTTT
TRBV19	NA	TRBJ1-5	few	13	CATTLAAGQPQHF	TGTGCCACCACCCTCGCCGCGGGTCAGCCCCAGCATTTT
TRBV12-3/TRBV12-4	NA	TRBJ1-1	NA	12	CASSYITTEAFF	TGTGCCAGCAGTTACATTACCACTGAAGCTTTCTTT
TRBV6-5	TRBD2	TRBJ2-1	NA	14	CASSQRLAGNEQFF	TGTGCCAGCAGTCAACGACTAGCGGGGAATGAGCAGTTCTTC
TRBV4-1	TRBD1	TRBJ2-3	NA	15	CASSERDRGTDTQYF	TGCGCCAGCAGCGAGCGGGACAGGGGAACAGATACGCAGTATTTT
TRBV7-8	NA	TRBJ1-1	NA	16	CASSLARGIMNTEAFF	TGTGCCAGCAGCTTAGCTCGGGGGATCATGAACACTGAAGCTTTCTTT
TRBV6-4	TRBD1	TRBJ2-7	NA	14	CASSVETGAYEQYF	TGTGCCAGCAGTGTGGAGACAGGGGCCTACGAGCAGTACTTC
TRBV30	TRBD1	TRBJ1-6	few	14	CAWKSRGRNSPLHF	TGTGCCTGGAAATCTAGGGGGCGGAATTCACCCCTCCACTTT
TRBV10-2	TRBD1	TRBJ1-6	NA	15	CASRDRGSYNSPLHF	TGCGCCAGCAGGGACAGGGGGAGTTATAATTCACCCCTCCACTTT
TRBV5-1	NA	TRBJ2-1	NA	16	CASSGGYSTSYNEQFF	TGCGCCAGCAGCGGGGGCTACTCGACCTCCTACAATGAGCAGTTCTTC
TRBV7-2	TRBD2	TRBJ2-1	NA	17	CASSLRPLAGAFNEQFF	TGTGCCAGCAGCTTAAGGCCCCTAGCGGGGGCGTTCAATGAGCAGTTCTTC
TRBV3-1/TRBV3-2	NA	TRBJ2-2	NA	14	CASLPRGGAGELFF	TGTGCCAGCCTCCCCAGAGGTGGGGCCGGGGAGCTGTTTTTT
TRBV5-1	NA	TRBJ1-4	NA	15	CASSSQGWSNEKLFF	TGCGCCAGCAGCTCCCAGGGTTGGAGTAATGAAAAACTGTTTTTT
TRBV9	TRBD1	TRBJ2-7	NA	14	CASSEGTGGYEQYF	TGTGCCAGCAGCGAGGGGACAGGGGGCTACGAGCAGTACTTC
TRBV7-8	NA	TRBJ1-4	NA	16	CASSPYPRATNEKLFF	TGTGCCAGCAGCCCCTACCCACGAGCAACTAATGAAAAACTGTTTTTT
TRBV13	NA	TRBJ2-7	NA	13	CASSSDNSYEQYF	TGTGCCAGCAGCTCCGACAACTCCTACGAGCAGTACTTC
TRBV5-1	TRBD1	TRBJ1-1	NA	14	CASSPQGMNTEAFF	TGCGCCAGCAGCCCACAGGGGATGAACACTGAAGCTTTCTTT
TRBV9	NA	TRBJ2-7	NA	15	CASSVGAGASYEQYF	TGTGCCAGCAGCGTAGGGGCAGGGGCATCCTACGAGCAGTACTTC
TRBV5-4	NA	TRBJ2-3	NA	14	CASSAPQGSDTQYF	TGTGCCAGCAGCGCGCCACAGGGTTCAGATACGCAGTATTTT
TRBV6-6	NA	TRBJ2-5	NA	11	CASSLGETQYF	TGTGCCAGCAGTTTGGGGGAGACCCAGTACTTC
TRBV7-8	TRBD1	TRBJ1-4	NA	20	CASSLYQDRGQWATNEKLFF	TGTGCCAGCAGCTTATACCAGGACAGGGGGCAGTGGGCAACTAATGAAAAACTGTTTTTT
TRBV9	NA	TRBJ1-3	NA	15	CASSVGGILGNTIYF	TGTGCCAGCAGCGTAGGGGGGATCCTCGGAAACACCATATATTTT
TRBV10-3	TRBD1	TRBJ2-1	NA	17	CAIRRAGPGQEYNEQFF	TGTGCCATCAGGAGGGCTGGTCCGGGACAGGAATACAATGAGCAGTTCTTC
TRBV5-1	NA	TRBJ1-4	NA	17	CASSLGHRGDGVLKLFF	TGCGCCAGCAGCTTGGGACATCGGGGGGACGGCGTTTTAAAACTGTTTTTT
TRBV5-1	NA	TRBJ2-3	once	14	CASSLGPTADTQYF	TGCGCCAGCAGCCTGGGACCGACGGCAGATACGCAGTATTTT
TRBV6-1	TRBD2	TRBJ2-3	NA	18	CASSDKASGGPSTDTQYF	TGTGCCAGCAGTGATAAGGCTAGCGGGGGGCCTAGCACAGATACGCAGTATTTT
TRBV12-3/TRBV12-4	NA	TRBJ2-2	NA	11	CASSFTGELFF	TGTGCCAGCAGTTTCACCGGGGAGCTGTTTTTT
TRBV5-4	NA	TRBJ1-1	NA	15	CASTSPNSGKTEAFF	TGTGCCAGCACCTCTCCCAATAGTGGGAAAACTGAAGCTTTCTTT
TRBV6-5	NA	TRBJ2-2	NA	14	CASSYWTTPRGLFF	TGTGCCAGCAGTTACTGGACAACCCCTCGAGGATTGTTTTTT
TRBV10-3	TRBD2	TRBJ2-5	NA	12	CASSLAGETQYF	TGTGCCTCCAGCTTAGCGGGGGAGACCCAGTACTTC
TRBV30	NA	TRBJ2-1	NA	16	CAWSRTPGRLYNEQFF	TGTGCCTGGAGTAGAACTCCGGGACGCCTATACAATGAGCAGTTCTTC
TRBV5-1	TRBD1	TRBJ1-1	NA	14	CASWLGDSHPEAFF	TGCGCCAGCTGGCTCGGGGACAGCCATCCGGAAGCTTTCTTT
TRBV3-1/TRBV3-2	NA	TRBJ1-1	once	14	CASSYNHLTAEAFF	TGTGCCAGCAGCTATAATCACTTGACAGCTGAAGCTTTCTTT
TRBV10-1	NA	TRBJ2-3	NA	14	CASSEPRSTDTQYF	TGCGCCAGCAGTGAACCACGTAGCACAGATACGCAGTATTTT
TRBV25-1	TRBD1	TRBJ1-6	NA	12	CASSDYRGSLHF	TGTGCCAGCAGTGATTACAGGGGGTCCCTCCACTTT
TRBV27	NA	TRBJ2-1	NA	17	CASSSRPGTNLYNEQFF	TGTGCCAGCAGTTCCCGCCCCGGGACCAACTTGTACAATGAGCAGTTCTTC